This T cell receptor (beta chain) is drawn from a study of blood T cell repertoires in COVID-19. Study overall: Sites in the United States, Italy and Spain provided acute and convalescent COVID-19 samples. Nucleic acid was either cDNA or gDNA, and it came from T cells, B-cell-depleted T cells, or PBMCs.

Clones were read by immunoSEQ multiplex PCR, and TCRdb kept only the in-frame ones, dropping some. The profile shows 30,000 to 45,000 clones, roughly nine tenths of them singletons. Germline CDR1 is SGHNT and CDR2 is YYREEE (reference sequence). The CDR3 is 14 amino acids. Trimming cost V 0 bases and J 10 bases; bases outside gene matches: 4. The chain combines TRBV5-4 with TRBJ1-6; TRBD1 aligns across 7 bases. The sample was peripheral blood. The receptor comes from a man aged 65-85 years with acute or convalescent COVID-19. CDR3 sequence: CASSLGTGGSPLHF. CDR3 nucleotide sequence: TGTGCCAGCAGCTTGGGGACAGGCGGGTCACCCCTCCACTTT.